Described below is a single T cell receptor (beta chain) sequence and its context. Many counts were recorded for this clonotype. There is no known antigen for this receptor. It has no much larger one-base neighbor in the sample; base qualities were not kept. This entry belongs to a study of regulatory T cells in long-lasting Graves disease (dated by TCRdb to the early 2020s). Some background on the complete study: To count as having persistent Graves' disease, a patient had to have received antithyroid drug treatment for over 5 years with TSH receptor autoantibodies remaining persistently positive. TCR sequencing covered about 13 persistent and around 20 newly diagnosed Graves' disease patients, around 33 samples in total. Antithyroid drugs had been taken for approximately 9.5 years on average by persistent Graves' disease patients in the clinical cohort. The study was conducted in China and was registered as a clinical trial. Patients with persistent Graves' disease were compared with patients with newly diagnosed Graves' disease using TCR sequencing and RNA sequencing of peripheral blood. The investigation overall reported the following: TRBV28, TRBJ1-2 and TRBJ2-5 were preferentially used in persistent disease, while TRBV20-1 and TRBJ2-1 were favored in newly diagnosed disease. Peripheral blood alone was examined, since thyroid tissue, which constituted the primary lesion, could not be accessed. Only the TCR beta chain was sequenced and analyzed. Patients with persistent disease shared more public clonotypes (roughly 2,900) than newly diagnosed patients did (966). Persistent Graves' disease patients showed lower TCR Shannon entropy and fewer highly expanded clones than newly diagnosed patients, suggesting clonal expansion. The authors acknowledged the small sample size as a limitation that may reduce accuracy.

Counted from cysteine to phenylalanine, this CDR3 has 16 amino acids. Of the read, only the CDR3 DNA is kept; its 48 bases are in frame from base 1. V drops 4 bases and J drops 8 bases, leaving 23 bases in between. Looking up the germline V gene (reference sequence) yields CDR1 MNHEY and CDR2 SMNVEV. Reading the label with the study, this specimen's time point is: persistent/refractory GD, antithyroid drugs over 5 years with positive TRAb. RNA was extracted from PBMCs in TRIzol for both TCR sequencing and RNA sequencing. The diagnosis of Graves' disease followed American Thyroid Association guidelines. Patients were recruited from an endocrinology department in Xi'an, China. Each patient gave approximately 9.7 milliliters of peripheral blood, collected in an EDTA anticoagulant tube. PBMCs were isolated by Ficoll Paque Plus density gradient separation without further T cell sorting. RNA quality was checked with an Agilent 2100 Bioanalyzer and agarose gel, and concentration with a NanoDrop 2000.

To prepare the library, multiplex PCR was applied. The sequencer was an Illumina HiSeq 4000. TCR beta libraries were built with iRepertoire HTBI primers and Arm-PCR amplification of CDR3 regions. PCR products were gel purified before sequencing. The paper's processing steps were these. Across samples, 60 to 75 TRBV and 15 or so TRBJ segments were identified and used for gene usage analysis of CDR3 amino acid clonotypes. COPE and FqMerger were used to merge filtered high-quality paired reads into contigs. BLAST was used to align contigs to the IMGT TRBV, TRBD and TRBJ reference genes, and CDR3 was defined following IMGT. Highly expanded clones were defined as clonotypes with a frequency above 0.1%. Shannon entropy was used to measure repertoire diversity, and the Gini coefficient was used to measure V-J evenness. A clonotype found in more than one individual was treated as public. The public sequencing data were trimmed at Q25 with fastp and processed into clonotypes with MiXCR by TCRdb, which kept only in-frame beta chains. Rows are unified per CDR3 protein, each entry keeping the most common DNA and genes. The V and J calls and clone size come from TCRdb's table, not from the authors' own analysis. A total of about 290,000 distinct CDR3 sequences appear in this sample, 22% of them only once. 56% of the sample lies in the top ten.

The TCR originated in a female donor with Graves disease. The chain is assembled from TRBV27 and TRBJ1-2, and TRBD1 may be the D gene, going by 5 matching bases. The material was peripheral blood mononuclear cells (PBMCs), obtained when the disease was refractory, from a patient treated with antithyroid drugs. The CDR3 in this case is CASSYVGARSLRGYTF. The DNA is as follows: TGTGCCAGCAGTTACGTCGGGGCCCGAAGCCTACGGGGCTACACCTTC.